This TCR beta chain stems from a study of shared clonotypes between healthy human individuals (dated by TCRdb to 2020 to 2021). Background for the entire study: The cohort included three men and a couple of women between 18 and 49 years of age. Between about 0.8 and 9 billion PBMCs per donor were obtained by leukapheresis. For each donor, CD4 naive and CD4 memory were each run on three plates, CD8 naive on two plates, and CD8 memory on one plate. The study deeply sequenced blood TCR repertoires of several healthy adults to estimate repertoire size and the extent of clonotype sharing between individuals. To increase sequencing depth and limit assay-specific biases, different laboratories used diverse techniques to prepare libraries and sequence TCR repertoires.

The paper as a whole reports these results and caveats: Pairwise subsampling indicated that sequencing depth was expected to affect the degree of clonotype sharing among donors. The genetic and exposure-history diversity represented was limited by the small number of donors. Naive subsets generally had larger estimated clonotype richness than memory subsets. When several donors were compared, the shared fraction of clonotypes was 5% to 6.5% for naive CD4, approximately 3.5% for naive CD8, more than 2% for memory CD4, and 0.4% for memory CD8. Incomplete sequencing was indicated by rarefaction of sorted-subset datasets, despite the large sequencing depth. Higher generation probabilities were observed for clonotypes shared by all four sorted-subset donors than for non-shared clonotypes. Sampling was restricted to blood, and TCR repertoires in tissue are likely to differ from TCR repertoires in blood.

Donors were healthy HIV-negative adults with no recently reported acute infections or vaccinations. Every donor was a Caucasian adult living in Nashville, Tennessee, USA. CD4+ T cells were enriched through magnetic negative selection, after which naive cells were positively selected on CD45RA and the remaining negative fraction served as the memory subset. Blood was collected by leukapheresis, and PBMCs were isolated by Ficoll-Histopaque density gradient centrifugation and then cryopreserved in liquid nitrogen vapor phase. Purity and quantity of every magnetically sorted T cell population were checked by analytical flow cytometry. Genomic DNA was isolated from every sorted fraction and measured by UV absorbance on a Nanodrop 2000c. CDR1 and CDR2 are read off the germline V gene (reference sequence) as MNHNY and SVGAGI. CDR3 length: 11 amino acids, cysteine to phenylalanine. Only the CDR3 part of the read is kept: 33 bases, read in frame from the first base. The junction carries 7 bases between V and J, which are trimmed by 8 bases and 5 bases respectively.

About this clone: The antigen this receptor binds is unknown. Per-nucleotide qualities are absent, and no much larger clonotype sits a single base away.

Using the deep immunoSEQ assay, TCR CDR3 regions were amplified from genomic DNA by multiplex PCR. For each cell subset, the extracted genomic DNA was distributed evenly across all wells of several immunoSEQ 96-well plates, and each plate served as one replicate. Each replicate PCR for sorted subsets received approximately 200 ng genomic DNA, equal to tens of thousands of T cell genomes. The purified libraries were quantified using a Qubit 3.0 fluorometer, sized with a Bioanalyzer 2100, and then quantified again using the KAPA Library Quantification kit. Every immunoSEQ 96-well plate was sequenced on a separate single-read 150-cycle Illumina NextSeq 550 flow cell. As for the original processing: Because the immunoSEQ output included only junctional sequences and no quality scores, the filtering could not be the same as the filtering used for full-length reads. To assign V/J genes and CDR3, sequences were annotated against IMGT germline references using PyIR, a Python wrapper for IgBLAST v1.9. Reads were filtered out if the reads had weak V/J assignments (E-value above 1e-6), no CDR3, stop codons, out-of-frame junctions, or ambiguous translated residues. V3J clonotypes were defined as sequences sharing an identical inferred V gene, J gene, and CDR3 amino acid sequence. The percentage overlap between two repertoires was calculated by dividing the number of shared unique clonotypes by the size of the smaller repertoire. Richness of each repertoire was evaluated using RTK rarefaction, the Chao1 estimator, and Recon v2.1 estimates of unobserved clonotypes. Generation probabilities were computed with OLGA for all TCRbeta clonotypes obtained by the gDNA method from several donors. TCRdb took this table from immuneACCESS and kept in-frame rearrangements with V and J called. Such tables lack part of the clones; where checked against another copy, unresolved V genes explain under half of the gap, and the rest is unexplained. V, J and clone size reflect that table, while D and trimming were determined from the DNA. A total of over 2 million clones appear in this sample, roughly 94% of them only once. The ten largest clones take up 0.13% of the sample.

The rearranged chain carries TRBV6-6 and TRBJ2-1; no D gene call is confident. The sequenced sample was naive CD4+ T cells sorted from blood. What the cell subset or site label conveys for this sample: CD45RA+ positively selected. This TCR was recovered from a man between 18 and 35 years old in good health. This receptor has the CDR3 CASQIDNEQFF. In nucleotides, the sequence is TGTGCCAGCCAGATAGACAATGAGCAGTTCTTC.